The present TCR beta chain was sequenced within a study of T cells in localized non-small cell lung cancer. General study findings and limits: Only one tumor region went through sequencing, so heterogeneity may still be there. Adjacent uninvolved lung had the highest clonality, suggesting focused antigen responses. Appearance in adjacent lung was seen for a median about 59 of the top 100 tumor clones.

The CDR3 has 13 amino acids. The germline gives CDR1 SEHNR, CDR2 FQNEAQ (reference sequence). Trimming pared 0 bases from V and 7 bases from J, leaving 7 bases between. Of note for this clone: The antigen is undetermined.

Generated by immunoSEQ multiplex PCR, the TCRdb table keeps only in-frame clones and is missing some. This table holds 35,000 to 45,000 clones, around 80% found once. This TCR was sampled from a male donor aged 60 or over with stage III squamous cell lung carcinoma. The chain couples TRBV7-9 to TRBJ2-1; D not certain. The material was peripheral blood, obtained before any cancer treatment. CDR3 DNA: TGTGCCAGCAGCTTAGCTCCTGTAAATGAGCAGTTCTTC. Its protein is CASSLAPVNEQFF.